The clone carrying this T cell receptor beta chain was seen only once. Germline V gene sequence: CDR1 SGHTA, CDR2 FQGNSA. V lost 2 bases and J lost 0, with 11 bases in between. The CDR3 loop spans 15 amino acids. The method was immunoSEQ multiplex PCR; TCRdb's version includes in-frame clones alone and lacks a portion of them. The sample lists 130,000 to 150,000 clones, around 80% occurring once. These data are taken from a study of blood T cell repertoires in COVID-19. Study background: COVID-19 samples collected from the United States, Italy and Spain covered acute and convalescent phases. T cells, B-cell-depleted T cells, or PBMCs supplied cDNA or gDNA.

This clonotype was obtained from a man aged 55 to 69 with active or convalescent COVID-19. The chain employs TRBV7-2 and TRBJ2-7; D is perhaps TRBD2 (6 bases). Material: peripheral blood. CDR3 sequence: CASSLTGESSYEQYF. CDR3 DNA sequence: TGTGCCAGCAGCTTAACGGGAGAAAGCTCCTACGAGCAGTACTTC.